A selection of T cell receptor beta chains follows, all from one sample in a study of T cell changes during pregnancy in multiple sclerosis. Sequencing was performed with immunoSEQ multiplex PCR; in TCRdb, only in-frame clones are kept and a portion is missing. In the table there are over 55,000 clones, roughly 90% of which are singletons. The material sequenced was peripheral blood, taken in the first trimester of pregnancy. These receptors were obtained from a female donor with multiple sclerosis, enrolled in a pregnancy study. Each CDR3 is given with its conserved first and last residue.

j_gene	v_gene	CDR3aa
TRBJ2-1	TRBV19	CASNRGGLYNEQFF
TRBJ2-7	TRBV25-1	CASSESTRYTYEQYF
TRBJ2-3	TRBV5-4	CASRETSSGRPDTQYF
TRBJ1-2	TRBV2	CASRAGTGHNYGYTF
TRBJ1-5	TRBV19	CASSILGQPQHF
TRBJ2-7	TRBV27	CASSRQGHEQYF
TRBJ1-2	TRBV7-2	CASSPQTGSIYGYTF
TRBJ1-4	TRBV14	CASSQDLRTGDEKLFF
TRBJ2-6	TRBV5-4	CASSSRTASGANVLTF
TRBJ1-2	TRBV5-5	CASSAVLGANYGYTF
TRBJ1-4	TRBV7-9	CASSFGGNEKLFF
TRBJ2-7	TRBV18	CASSPGGYYYEQYF
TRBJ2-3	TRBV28	CASSLRGSVTDTQYF
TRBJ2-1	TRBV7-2	CASSLSSSYNEQFF
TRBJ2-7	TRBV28	CASSPFAQTSSYEQYF
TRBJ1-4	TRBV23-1	CAPLSAVTNEKLFF
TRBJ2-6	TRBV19	CASSAPRQAQWANVLTF
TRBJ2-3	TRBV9	CASSASSGTSTTDTQYF
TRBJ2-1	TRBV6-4	CASSDSAGTPNNEQFF
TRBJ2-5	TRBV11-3	CASSLGGTSGRPTQYF
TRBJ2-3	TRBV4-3	CASSQARKDTQYF
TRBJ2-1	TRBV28	CASKGSGRSYNEQFF
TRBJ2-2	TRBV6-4	CASSGGTGGAGGELFF
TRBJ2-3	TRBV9	CASTPLPSTDTQYF
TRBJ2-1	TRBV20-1	CSASEDNEQFF
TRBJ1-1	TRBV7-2	CASSLVGRDYPEAFF
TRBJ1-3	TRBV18	CASSSIPGPGNTIYF
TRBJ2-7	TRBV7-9	CASSQRYEQYF
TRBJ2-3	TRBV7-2	CASSLDGGRLPRTDTQYF
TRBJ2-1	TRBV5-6	CASSFTSASYNEQFF
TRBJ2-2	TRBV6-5	CASRPGIPNTGELFF
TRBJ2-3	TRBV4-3	CASSPRLAGADTQYF
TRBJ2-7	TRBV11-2	CAWEPDRPYEQYF
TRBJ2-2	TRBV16	CASSQTGTAYTGELFF
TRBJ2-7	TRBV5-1	CASSLSSGSIYEQYF